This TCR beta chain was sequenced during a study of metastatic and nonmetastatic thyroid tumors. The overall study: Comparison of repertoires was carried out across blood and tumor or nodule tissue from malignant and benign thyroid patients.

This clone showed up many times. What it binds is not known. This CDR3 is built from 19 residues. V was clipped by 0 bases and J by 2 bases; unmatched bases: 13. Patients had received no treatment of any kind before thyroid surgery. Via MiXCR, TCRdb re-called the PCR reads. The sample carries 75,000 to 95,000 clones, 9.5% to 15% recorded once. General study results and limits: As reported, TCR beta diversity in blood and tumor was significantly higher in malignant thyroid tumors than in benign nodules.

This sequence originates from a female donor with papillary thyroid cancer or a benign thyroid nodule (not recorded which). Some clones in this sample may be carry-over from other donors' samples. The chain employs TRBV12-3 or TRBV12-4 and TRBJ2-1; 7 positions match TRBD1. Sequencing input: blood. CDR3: CASSLARTRQGLPYNEQFF. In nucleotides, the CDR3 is TGTGCCAGCAGTTTAGCTAGAACACGACAGGGCCTCCCCTACAATGAGCAGTTCTTC.